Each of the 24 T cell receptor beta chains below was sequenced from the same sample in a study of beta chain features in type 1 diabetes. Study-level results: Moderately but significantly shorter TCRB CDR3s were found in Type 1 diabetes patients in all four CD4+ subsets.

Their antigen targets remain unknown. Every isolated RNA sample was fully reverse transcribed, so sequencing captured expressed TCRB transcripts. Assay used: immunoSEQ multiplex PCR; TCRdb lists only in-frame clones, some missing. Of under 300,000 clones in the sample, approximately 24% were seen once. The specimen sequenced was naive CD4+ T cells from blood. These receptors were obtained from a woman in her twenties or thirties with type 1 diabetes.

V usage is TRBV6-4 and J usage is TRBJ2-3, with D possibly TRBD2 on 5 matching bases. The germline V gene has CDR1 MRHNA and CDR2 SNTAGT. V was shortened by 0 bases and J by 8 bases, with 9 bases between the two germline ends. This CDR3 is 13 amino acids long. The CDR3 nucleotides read TGTGCCAGCAGTGACTCCGGGGTGGGTACGCAGTATTTT. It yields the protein CASSDSGVGTQYF.

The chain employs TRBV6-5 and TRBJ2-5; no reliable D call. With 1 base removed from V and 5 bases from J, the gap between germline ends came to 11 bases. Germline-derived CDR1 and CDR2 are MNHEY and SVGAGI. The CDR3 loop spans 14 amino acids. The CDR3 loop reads CASSYYPPGETQYF. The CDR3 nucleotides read TGTGCCAGCAGTTACTATCCTCCCGGGGAGACCCAGTACTTC.

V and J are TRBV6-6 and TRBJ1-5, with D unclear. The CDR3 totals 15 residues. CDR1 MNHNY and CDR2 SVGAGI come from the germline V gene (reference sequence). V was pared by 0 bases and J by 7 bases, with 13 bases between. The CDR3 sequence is CASSYSLGGPQPQHF. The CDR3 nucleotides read TGTGCCAGCAGTTACTCCCTGGGAGGGCCCCAGCCCCAGCATTTT.

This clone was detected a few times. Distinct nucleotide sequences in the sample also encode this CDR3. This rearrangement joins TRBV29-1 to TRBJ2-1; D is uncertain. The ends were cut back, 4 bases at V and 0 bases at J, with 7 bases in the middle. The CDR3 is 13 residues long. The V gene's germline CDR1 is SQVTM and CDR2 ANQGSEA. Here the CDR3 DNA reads TGCAGCGTTGTGCCGAGCTCCTACAATGAGCAGTTCTTC. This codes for CSVVPSSYNEQFF.

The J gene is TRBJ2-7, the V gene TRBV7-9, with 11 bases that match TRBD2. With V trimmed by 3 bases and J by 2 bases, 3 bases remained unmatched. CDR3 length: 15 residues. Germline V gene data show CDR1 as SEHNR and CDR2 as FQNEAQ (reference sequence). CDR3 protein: CASSLILAGAYEQYF. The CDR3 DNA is TGTGCCAGCAGCTTGATACTAGCGGGGGCCTACGAGCAGTACTTC.

The CDR3 DNA reads as TGTGCCATCAGTGAGTTGGGGGGATCGAGTCAGCCCCAGCATTTT. This gives the protein CAISELGGSSQPQHF. J is TRBJ1-5 and V is TRBV10-3; the D gene is possibly TRBD1 (5 bases). This CDR3 spans 15 amino acids. CDR1 is ENHRY, CDR2 SYGVKD, per germline. V dropped 1 base and J dropped 6 bases, with 13 bases sitting between them.

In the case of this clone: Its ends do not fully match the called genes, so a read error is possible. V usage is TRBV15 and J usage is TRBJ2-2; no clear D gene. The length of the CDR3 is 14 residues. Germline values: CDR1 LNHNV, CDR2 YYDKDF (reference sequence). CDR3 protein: CATGRNSFTGELFF. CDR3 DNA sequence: TGTGCCACCGGCAGGAACTCTTTCACCGGGGAGCTGTTTTTT.

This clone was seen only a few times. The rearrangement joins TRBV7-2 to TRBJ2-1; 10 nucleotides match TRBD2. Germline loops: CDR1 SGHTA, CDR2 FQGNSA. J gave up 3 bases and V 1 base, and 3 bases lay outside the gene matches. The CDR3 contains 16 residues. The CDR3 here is CASSLVASGSYNEQFF. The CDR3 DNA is TGTGCCAGCAGCTTAGTGGCTAGCGGGAGCTACAATGAGCAGTTCTTC.

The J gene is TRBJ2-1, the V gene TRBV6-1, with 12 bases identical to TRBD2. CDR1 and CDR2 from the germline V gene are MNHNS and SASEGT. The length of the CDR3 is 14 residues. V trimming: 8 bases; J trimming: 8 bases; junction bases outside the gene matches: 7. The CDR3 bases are TGTGCCAGCGAAACTAGCGGGAGGCCCGATGAGCAGTTCTTC. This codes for CASETSGRPDEQFF.

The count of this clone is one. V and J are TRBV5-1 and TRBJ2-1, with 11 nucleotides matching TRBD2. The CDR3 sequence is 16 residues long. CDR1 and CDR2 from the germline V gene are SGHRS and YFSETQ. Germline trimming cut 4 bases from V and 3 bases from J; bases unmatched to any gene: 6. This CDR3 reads CASSVGTSGYYNEQFF. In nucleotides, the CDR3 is TGCGCCAGCAGCGTCGGGACTAGCGGTTACTACAATGAGCAGTTCTTC. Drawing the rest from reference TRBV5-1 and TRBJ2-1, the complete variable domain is KAGVTQTPRYLIKTRGQQVTLSCSPISGHRSVSWYQQTPGQGLQFLFEYFSETQRNKGNFPGRFSGRQFSNSRSEMNVSTLELGDSALYLCASSVGTSGYYNEQFFGPGTRLTVL.

The CDR3 bases are TGTGCCAGTTTGGGTACTAGCGGATACGAGCAGTACTTC. Translated, it gives CASLGTSGYEQYF. The chain joins TRBV6-5 to TRBJ2-7, with 8 bases identical to TRBD2. The CDR3 has 13 residues. Germline CDR1 reads MNHEY; CDR2 reads SVGAGI. Trimming removed 9 bases from V and 4 bases from J; junction bases left unmatched: 8.

The CDR3 here is CASSPGLADQETQYF. As DNA, the CDR3 is TGTGCCAGCAGTCCAGGACTAGCGGATCAAGAGACCCAGTACTTC. This sequence joins TRBV6-5 and TRBJ2-5, with 10 bases identical to TRBD2. The CDR3 is 15 residues long. Germline V gives CDR1 MNHEY, CDR2 SVGAGI. The V and J ends lost 5 bases and 2 bases, in that order; junction bases with no gene match: 5.

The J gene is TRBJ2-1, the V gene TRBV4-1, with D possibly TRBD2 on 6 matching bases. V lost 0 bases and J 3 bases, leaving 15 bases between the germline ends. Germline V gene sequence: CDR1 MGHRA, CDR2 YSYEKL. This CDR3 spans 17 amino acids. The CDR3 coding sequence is TGCGCCAGCAGCCAAGATATTGGGACTGCCAACTACAATGAGCAGTTCTTC. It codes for CASSQDIGTANYNEQFF.

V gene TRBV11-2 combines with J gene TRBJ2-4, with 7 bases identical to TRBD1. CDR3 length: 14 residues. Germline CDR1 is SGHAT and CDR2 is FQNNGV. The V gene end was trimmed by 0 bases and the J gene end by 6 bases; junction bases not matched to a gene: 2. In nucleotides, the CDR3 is TGTGCCAGCAGCTTAGATAGGGACAGAAACATTCAGTACTTC. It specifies CASSLDRDRNIQYF. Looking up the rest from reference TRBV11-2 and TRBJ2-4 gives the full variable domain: EAGVAQSPRYKIIEKRQSVAFWCNPISGHATLYWYQQILGQGPKLLIQFQNNGVVDDSQLPKDRFSAERLKGVDSTLKIQPAKLEDSAVYLCASSLDRDRNIQYFGAGTRLSVL.

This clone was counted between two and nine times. CDR3 residues: CASSPDRVADTQYF. The DNA of the CDR3 is TGTGCCAGCAGCCCGGACAGGGTCGCAGATACGCAGTATTTT. The chain employs TRBV7-9 and TRBJ2-3; 8 bases agree with TRBD1. V shed 5 bases, J shed 4 bases, and the junction held 5 bases outside the gene matches. The germline V gene has CDR1 SEHNR and CDR2 FQNEAQ (reference sequence). The CDR3 is 14 residues long.

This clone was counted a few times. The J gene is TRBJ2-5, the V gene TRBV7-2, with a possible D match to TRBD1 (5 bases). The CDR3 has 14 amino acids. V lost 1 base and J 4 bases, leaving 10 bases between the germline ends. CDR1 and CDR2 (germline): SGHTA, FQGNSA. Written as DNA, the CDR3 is TGTGCCAGCAGCTTAGGACTCAGGGTAGAGACCCAGTACTTC. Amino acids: CASSLGLRVETQYF.

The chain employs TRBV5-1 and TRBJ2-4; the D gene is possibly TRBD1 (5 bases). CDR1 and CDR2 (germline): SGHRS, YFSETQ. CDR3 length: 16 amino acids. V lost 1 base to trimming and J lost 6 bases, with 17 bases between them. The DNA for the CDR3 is TGCGCCAGCAGCTTGACTGACAGCCAAATGGGAAACATTCAGTACTTC. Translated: CASSLTDSQMGNIQYF.

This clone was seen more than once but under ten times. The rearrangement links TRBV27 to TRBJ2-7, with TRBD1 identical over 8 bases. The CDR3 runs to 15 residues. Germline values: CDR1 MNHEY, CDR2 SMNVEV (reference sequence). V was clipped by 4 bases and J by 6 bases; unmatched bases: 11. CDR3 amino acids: CASSSSGTGGSEQYF. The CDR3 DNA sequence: TGTGCCAGCAGTTCCTCCGGGACAGGTGGTAGCGAGCAGTACTTC.

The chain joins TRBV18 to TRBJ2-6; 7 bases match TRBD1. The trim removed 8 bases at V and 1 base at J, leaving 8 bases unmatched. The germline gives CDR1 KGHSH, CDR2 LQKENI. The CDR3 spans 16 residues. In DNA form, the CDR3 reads TGTGCCAGCCCGCGACCGGGACAGTCTGGGGCCAACGTCCTGACTTTC. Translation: CASPRPGQSGANVLTF. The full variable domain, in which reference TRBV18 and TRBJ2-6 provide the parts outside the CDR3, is NAGVMQNPRHLVRRRGQEARLRCSPMKGHSHVYWYRQLPEEGLKFMVYLQKENIIDESGMPKERFSAEFPKEGPSILRIQQVVRGDSAAYFCASPRPGQSGANVLTFGAGSRLTVL.

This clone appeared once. CDR3 bases: TGTGCCAGCAGCTTAGTCCGGCGGGGGTATGGCTACACCTTC. Amino acids: CASSLVRRGYGYTF. This chain uses TRBV11-2 with TRBJ1-2, with TRBD1 as a possible D gene (5 bases). V was trimmed by 1 base and J by 5 bases, leaving 11 bases between them. Germline loops: CDR1 SGHAT, CDR2 FQNNGV. CDR3 size: 14 residues.

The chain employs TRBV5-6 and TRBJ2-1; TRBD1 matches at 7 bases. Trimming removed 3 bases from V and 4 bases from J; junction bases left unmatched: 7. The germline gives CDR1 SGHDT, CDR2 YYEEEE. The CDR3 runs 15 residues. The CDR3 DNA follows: TGTGCCAGCAGCTGGGACAGCTTGTTATACAATGAGCAGTTCTTC. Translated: CASSWDSLLYNEQFF.

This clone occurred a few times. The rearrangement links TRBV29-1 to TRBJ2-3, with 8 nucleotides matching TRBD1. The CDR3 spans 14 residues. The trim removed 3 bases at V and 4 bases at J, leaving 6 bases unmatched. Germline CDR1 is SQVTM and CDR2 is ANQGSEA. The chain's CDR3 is CSVEQGAVADTQYF. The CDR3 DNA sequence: TGCAGCGTTGAGCAGGGGGCGGTCGCAGATACGCAGTATTTT.

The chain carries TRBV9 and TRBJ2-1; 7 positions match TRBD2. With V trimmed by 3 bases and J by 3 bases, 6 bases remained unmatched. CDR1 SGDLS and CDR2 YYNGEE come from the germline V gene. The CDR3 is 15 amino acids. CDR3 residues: CASSGGLADYNEQFF. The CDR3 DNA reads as TGTGCCAGCAGCGGCGGGCTAGCGGACTACAATGAGCAGTTCTTC.

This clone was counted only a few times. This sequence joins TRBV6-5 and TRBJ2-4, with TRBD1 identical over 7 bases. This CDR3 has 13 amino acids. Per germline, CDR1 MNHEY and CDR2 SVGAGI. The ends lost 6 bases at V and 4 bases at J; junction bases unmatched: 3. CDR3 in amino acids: CASRRDRKNIQYF. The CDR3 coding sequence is TGTGCCAGCAGGAGGGACAGAAAAAACATTCAGTACTTC.